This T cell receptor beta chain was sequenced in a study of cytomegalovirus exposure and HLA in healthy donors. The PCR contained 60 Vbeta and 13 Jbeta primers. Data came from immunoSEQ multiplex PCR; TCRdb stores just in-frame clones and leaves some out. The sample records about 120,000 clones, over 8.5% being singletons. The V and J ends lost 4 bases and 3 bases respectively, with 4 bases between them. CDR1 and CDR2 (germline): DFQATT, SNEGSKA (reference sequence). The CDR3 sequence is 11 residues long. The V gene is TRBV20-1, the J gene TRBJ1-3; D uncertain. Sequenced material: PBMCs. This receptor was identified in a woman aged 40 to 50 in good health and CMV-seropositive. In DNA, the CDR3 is TGCAGTGCTATCCATGGAAACACCATATATTTT. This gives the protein CSAIHGNTIYF.